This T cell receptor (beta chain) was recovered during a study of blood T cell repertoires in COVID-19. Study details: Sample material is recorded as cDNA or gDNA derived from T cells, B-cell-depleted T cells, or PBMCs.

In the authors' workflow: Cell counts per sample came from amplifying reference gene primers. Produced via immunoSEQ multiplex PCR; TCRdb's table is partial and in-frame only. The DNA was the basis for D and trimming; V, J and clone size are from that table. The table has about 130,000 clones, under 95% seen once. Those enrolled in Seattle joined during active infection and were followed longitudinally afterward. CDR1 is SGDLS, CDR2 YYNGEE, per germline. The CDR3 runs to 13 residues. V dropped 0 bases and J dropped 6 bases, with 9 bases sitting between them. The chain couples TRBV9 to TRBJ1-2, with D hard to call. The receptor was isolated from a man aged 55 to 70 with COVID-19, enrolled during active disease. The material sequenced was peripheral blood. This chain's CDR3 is CASSVDTANGYTF. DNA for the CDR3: TGTGCCAGCAGCGTAGATACAGCCAATGGCTACACCTTC.